The source of this T cell receptor (beta chain) is a study of blood T cell repertoires in COVID-19. In the study overall: Nucleic acid was either cDNA or gDNA, and it came from T cells, B-cell-depleted T cells, or PBMCs.

This CDR3 contains 13 residues. Germline lookup yields CDR1 WSHSY and CDR2 SAAADI. V lost 6 bases and J lost 4, with 10 bases in between. Repertoires were generated with immunoSEQ multiplex PCR, while TCRdb's copy carries only in-frame clones and drops some. Of over 110,000 clones listed, approximately 88% are singletons. The chain carries TRBV10-2 and TRBJ1-3; no reliable D call. This TCR derives from a human donor in a cohort sampled during active COVID-19. The sequenced sample was peripheral blood. CDR3 bases: TGCGCCAGCAGGGTCACGGGAGGAAACACCATATATTTT. Translation gives CASRVTGGNTIYF.